A selection of T cell receptor beta chains follows, all from one sample in a study of cytomegalovirus exposure and HLA in healthy donors. Here immunoSEQ multiplex PCR was the method, and the copy in TCRdb shows in-frame clones only, minus some. Its clone listing holds tens of thousands of clones. The material sequenced was PBMCs. These receptors came from a woman aged 25-40 years in good health and CMV-seronegative. Each CDR3 is given with its conserved first and last residue. The order of the fields is J gene, D gene, V gene, CDR3 protein, CDR3 DNA. The D gene is left open where the match is weak.

>TRBJ1-1|TRBD1|TRBV11-1
CASSRRQGTEAFF
TGTGCCAGCAGCCGACGACAGGGCACTGAAGCTTTCTTT
>TRBJ1-5|NA|TRBV6-1
CASSERGGHQPQHF
TGTGCCAGCAGTGAAAGGGGAGGGCATCAGCCCCAGCATTTT
>TRBJ1-1|NA|TRBV2
CASGGSGGAFF
TGTGCCAGTGGGGGAAGCGGGGGTGCTTTCTTT
>TRBJ1-4|NA|TRBV7-9
CASSLTDRINEKLFF
TGTGCCAGCAGCTTAACCGACAGGATCAATGAAAAACTGTTTTTT
>TRBJ2-5|TRBD2|TRBV7-8
CASSRLAGKETQYF
TGTGCCAGCAGCCGACTAGCGGGGAAAGAGACCCAGTACTTC
>TRBJ1-5|TRBD1|TRBV28
CASSPRQGAQGQPQHF
TGTGCCAGCAGTCCCCGACAGGGGGCCCAGGGTCAGCCCCAGCATTTT
>TRBJ2-1|NA|TRBV4-2
CASSPRLTSGNEQFF
TGTGCCAGCAGCCCCCGTCTTACGAGCGGCAATGAGCAGTTCTTC
>TRBJ2-7|TRBD2|TRBV19
CASSTAGGTYEQYF
TGTGCCAGTAGTACGGCGGGAGGAACCTACGAGCAGTACTTC
>TRBJ1-4|NA|TRBV6-6
CASTGAGNEKLFF
TGTGCCAGCACAGGGGCTGGGAATGAAAAACTGTTTTTT
>TRBJ1-1|NA|TRBV6-6
CASSDVTENTEAFF
TGTGCCAGCAGTGACGTCACAGAGAACACTGAAGCTTTCTTT
>TRBJ1-2|NA|TRBV4-1
CASSQETGVNYGYTF
TGCGCCAGCAGCCAAGAGACAGGAGTAAACTATGGCTACACCTTC
>TRBJ2-7|TRBD2|TRBV5-1
CASSLIPGTSEQYF
TGCGCCAGCAGCTTGATTCCCGGGACTAGCGAGCAGTACTTC
>TRBJ1-2|NA|TRBV7-8
CASSLGGGNYGYTF
TGTGCCAGCAGCTTAGGGGGGGGAAACTATGGCTACACCTTC
>TRBJ2-7|TRBD1|TRBV6-1
CASSSRTGGDYEQYF
TGTGCCAGCAGTAGCCGGACAGGGGGAGACTACGAGCAGTACTTC
>TRBJ1-4|TRBD1|TRBV6-1
CASSVTGGQGRPGGEKLFF
TGTGCCAGCAGTGTCACCGGAGGACAGGGCCGCCCCGGGGGTGAAAAACTGTTTTTT
>TRBJ1-5|NA|TRBV30
CAWSRSSDQPQHF
TGTGCCTGGAGTCGTAGCTCCGATCAGCCCCAGCATTTT
>TRBJ2-2|TRBD2|TRBV27
CASSARGGSGELFF
TGTGCCAGCAGTGCCCGGGGGGGATCCGGGGAGCTGTTTTTT
>TRBJ1-1|NA|TRBV5-1
CASSLEGVNTEAFF
TGCGCCAGCAGCTTGGAGGGGGTGAACACTGAAGCTTTCTTT
>TRBJ2-6|NA|TRBV5-1
CASSLGAASSGANVLTF
TGCGCCAGCAGCTTGGGCGCCGCTAGCTCTGGGGCCAACGTCCTGACTTTC
>TRBJ2-7|TRBD2|TRBV7-9
CASSPGLVVDEQYF
TGTGCCAGCAGCCCCGGACTAGTGGTCGACGAGCAGTACTTC
>TRBJ1-2|NA|TRBV6-6
CASMEGSASGYGYTF
TGTGCCAGCATGGAGGGATCCGCAAGCGGCTATGGCTACACCTTC
>TRBJ1-1|TRBD1|TRBV27
CASRRGQGMNTEAFF
TGTGCCAGCAGACGGGGACAGGGCATGAACACTGAAGCTTTCTTT
>TRBJ2-5|TRBD2|TRBV9
CASSIGPSGPQETQYF
TGTGCCAGCAGCATAGGGCCTAGCGGACCGCAAGAGACCCAGTACTTC
>TRBJ2-3|NA|TRBV7-9
CASSPLWRAGDTQYF
TGTGCCAGCAGCCCACTCTGGAGGGCCGGAGATACGCAGTATTTT
>TRBJ2-1|TRBD2|TRBV11-2
CASSDSGRAGNEQFF
TGTGCCAGCAGCGATAGCGGGAGGGCCGGCAATGAGCAGTTCTTC
>TRBJ1-1|NA|TRBV29-1
CSVEGAQGGLNTEAFF
TGCAGCGTTGAGGGGGCGCAGGGTGGATTGAACACTGAAGCTTTCTTT
>TRBJ1-2|NA|TRBV5-6
CASSQILTGGYTF
TGTGCCAGCAGCCAAATTCTCACAGGGGGCTACACCTTC
>TRBJ1-1|NA|TRBV30
CAWTGRGNTEAFF
TGTGCCTGGACTGGCAGGGGTAACACTGAAGCTTTCTTT